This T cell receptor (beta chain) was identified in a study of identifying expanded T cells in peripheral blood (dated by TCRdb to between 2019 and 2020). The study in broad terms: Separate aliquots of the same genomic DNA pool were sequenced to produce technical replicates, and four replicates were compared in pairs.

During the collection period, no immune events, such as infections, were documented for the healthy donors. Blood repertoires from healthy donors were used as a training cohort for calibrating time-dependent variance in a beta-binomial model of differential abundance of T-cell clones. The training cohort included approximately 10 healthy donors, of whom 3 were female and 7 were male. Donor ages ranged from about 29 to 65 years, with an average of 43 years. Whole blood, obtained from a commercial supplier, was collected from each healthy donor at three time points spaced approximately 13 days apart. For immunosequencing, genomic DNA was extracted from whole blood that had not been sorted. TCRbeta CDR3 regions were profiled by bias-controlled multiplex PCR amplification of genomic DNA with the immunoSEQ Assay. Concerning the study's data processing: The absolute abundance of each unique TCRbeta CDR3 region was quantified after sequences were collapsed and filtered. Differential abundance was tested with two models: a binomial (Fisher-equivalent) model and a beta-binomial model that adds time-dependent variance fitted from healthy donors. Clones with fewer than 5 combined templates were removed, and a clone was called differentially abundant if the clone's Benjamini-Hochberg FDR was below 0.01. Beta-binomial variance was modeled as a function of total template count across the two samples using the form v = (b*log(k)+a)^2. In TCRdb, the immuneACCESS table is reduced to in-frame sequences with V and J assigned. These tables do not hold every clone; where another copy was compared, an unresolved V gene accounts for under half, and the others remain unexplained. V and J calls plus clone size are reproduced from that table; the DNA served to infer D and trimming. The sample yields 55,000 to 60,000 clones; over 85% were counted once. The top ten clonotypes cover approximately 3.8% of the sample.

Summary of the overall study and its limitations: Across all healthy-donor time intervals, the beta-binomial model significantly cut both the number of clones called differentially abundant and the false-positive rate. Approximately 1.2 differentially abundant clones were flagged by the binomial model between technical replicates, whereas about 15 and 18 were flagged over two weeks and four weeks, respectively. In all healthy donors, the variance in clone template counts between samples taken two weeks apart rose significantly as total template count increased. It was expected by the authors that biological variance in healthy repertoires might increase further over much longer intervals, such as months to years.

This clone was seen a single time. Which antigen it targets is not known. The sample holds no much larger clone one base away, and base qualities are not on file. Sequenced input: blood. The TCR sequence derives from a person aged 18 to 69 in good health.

The CDR3 reads CASSRTPGLGETQYF. The nucleotide sequence is given as TGTGCCAGCAGCCGGACACCCGGGCTTGGAGAGACCCAGTACTTC. The receptor chain draws on TRBV7-9 and TRBJ2-5; matching of 5 bases hints at TRBD1 as the D gene. From the cysteine through the phenylalanine, the CDR3 covers 15 amino acids. Only CDR3 DNA is held: 45 bases, read in frame from base 1. CDR1 and CDR2 are read off the germline V gene (reference sequence) as SEHNR and FQNEAQ. V drops 5 bases and J drops 4 bases, leaving 17 bases in between. Reference TRBV7-9 and TRBJ2-5 proteins supply the regions before and after the CDR3; the full variable domain is: DTGVSQNPRHKITKRGQNVTFRCDPISEHNRLYWYRQTLGQGPEFLTYFQNEAQLEKSRLLSDRFSAERPKGSFSTLEIQRTEQGDSAMYLCASSRTPGLGETQYFGPGTRLLVL.